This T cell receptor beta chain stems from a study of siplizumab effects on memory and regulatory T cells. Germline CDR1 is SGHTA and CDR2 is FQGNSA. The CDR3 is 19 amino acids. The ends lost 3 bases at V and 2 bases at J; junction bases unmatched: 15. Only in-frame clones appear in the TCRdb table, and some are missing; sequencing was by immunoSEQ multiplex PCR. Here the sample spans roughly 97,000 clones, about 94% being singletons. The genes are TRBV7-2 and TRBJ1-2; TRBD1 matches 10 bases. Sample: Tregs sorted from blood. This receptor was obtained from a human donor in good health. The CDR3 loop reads CASSFTFPGQGIFNYGYTF. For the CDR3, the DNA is TGTGCCAGCAGCTTCACTTTTCCGGGACAGGGGATTTTCAACTATGGCTACACCTTC.